The clone carrying this T cell receptor beta chain was seen at least ten times. Sorted cell numbers of 20,000 to 1,000,000, with 10%, 30% or 50% RNA, served as input for naive CD8 libraries. The data stem from a study of molecular identifiers for immune sequencing clone quantification. For bulk TCR libraries, previously described methods and listed TCR primers were used. Using its own MiXCR run on the PCR reads, TCRdb lists one record per CDR3 protein. The table has 60,000 to 70,000 distinct CDR3 sequences, around 19% seen once; the top ten hold 1.1% to 1.5%. The TCR sequence derives from a human donor in good health. Some libraries in this study had Jurkat cell RNA spiked in. The sample comprised naive CD8+ T cells from blood, with Jurkat cell RNA spiked in. Regarding subset: FACS-sorted CD8+CD4-CCR7+CD45RA+ naive T cells.

The CDR3 sequence is CSAVSYGQGRDEQYF. CDR3 nucleotides: TGCAGTGCTGTATCCTACGGACAGGGAAGGGACGAGCAGTACTTC. The gene calls are TRBV20-1 and TRBJ2-7; TRBD1 agrees at 8 bases. With V trimmed by 5 bases and J by 5 bases, 14 bases remained unmatched. Germline CDR1 is DFQATT and CDR2 is SNEGSKA (reference sequence). The length of the CDR3 is 15 residues.